These T cell receptor beta chains were read from a single sample in a study of T cell repertoires in cytomegalovirus infection. These receptors' targets are unknown. MiXCR was run by TCRdb on the reads, yielding one entry per CDR3 protein. The sample has roughly 920,000 distinct CDR3 sequences, roughly a third seen once. The specimen was cultured CD8+ T cells from PBMCs, collected from culture after CMV antigen stimulation. The receptors shown here come from a human donor in good health (CMV status not recorded). Some clones in this sample may be carry-over from other donors' samples. CDR3s leave out the opening cysteine and the closing phenylalanine or tryptophan. The D gene is left open where the match is weak.

-,TRBJ2-1,TRBV7-9,ASSLGTKPYNEQF
TRBD1,TRBJ2-5,TRBV6-1,ASSTKPGQVGETQY
-,TRBJ2-1,TRBV4-3,ASSQDRRDLF
-,TRBJ1-5,TRBV7-6,ASSYSTGMGQPQH
-,TRBJ2-1,TRBV7-6,ASSDQIVDEQF
-,TRBJ2-5,TRBV13,ASSKPGLPLETQY
TRBD2,TRBJ2-7,TRBV7-9,ASSSRLAGVQSPYEQY
TRBD1,TRBJ1-1,TRBV12-3/TRBV12-4,ASSFLPGGNEAF
-,TRBJ1-2,TRBV29-1,SVEVAGKGNYGYT
-,TRBJ1-5,TRBV6-5,ASSYSPSTDQPQH
-,TRBJ2-5,TRBV27,ASSYGQAETQY
-,TRBJ2-1,TRBV25-1,ASKGSNEQF
-,TRBJ1-5,TRBV10-2,ASGLGYQPQH
-,TRBJ2-7,TRBV11-2,ASSLGITYEQY
-,TRBJ2-1,TRBV5-6,ASSEGRPYNEQF
TRBD2,TRBJ2-7,TRBV6-6,ASSYSPTQGTSFSIGYEQY
-,TRBJ1-1,TRBV10-3,AISETPFNMNTEAF
-,TRBJ2-2,TRBV11-2,ASRPHAGMNTGELF
-,TRBJ1-1,TRBV19,ASSNGKRSEAF
-,TRBJ2-3,TRBV5-5,ASSLGVSLSTDTQY
TRBD2,TRBJ2-6,TRBV10-3,AIRATSGGATGADVLT
TRBD1,TRBJ2-2,TRBV11-2,ASSLVTGDTGELF
-,TRBJ1-1,TRBV7-6,ASSLLQSSNTEAF
TRBD2,TRBJ2-1,TRBV7-3,ASSPSGENYNGQF
-,TRBJ2-3,TRBV3-1,ASSQMTGREKDTQY
-,TRBJ2-1,TRBV5-8,ASSPVPPPSSYNEQF
-,TRBJ1-2,TRBV25-1,ASWQSDGYT
-,TRBJ1-5,TRBV7-8,ASSLESQPQH
TRBD1,TRBJ1-1,TRBV27,ASSLGQRTTEAF
-,TRBJ2-5,TRBV6-5,ASSHSRRNQETQY
-,TRBJ1-1,TRBV27,ASSWTENTEAF
TRBD2,TRBJ2-7,TRBV4-1,ASSQEGTSAIEQY
TRBD1,TRBJ2-4,TRBV4-1,ASSQVQGELNIQY
-,TRBJ1-3,TRBV29-1,SVLALGGSGNTIY
-,TRBJ1-1,TRBV10-3,AIILARGANYTEAF
-,TRBJ2-3,TRBV6-2/TRBV6-3,ASTIGGADTQY
-,TRBJ2-2,TRBV19,ASSMLQRSRQSGELF
-,TRBJ1-1,TRBV7-9,ASSGRRGVEAF
-,TRBJ2-1,TRBV19,ASSIDLRGATYNEQF
-,TRBJ1-2,TRBV19,ASSTGHQGTYGYT
-,TRBJ2-1,TRBV20-1,SARDRGTGRYNEQF
-,TRBJ1-2,TRBV6-1,ASGQFYGYT
-,TRBJ2-2,TRBV12-3/TRBV12-4,ASSLRVGTGELF
TRBD1,TRBJ2-3,TRBV6-2/TRBV6-3,ASSYESGTGEKDTQY
-,TRBJ2-7,TRBV10-2,ASSERGNEQY
TRBD1,TRBJ1-1,TRBV7-9,ASSLDRGEAF
TRBD1,TRBJ2-3,TRBV6-1,ASSAGTGASTDTQY
-,TRBJ1-1,TRBV27,ASNPQGGNTEAF
TRBD2,TRBJ2-7,TRBV6-5,ASSYRGLAPPNTPGSYEQY
-,TRBJ1-6,TRBV7-9,ASSSTETANSPLH
TRBD1,TRBJ1-2,TRBV7-6,ASSLLGTGKGYT
-,TRBJ1-5,TRBV20-1,SAEIKGGRINQPQH
TRBD1,TRBJ2-3,TRBV19,ATTNDRGLTDTQY
TRBD2,TRBJ2-1,TRBV10-3,AVTGLERTNEQF